What follows describes a single T cell receptor beta chain. What it recognizes is unknown. This entry is derived from a study of cytomegalovirus exposure and HLA in healthy donors. Study details: Roughly 89 million unique TCR sequences came from HLA-typed donors in an early release.

Study-level points and caveats: Associated with cytomegalovirus, according to the listing, were 150 to 200 TCR beta chains. With later analysis, a missense DCLRE1C variant became linked to TCR beta V- and J-gene trimming. Later, an analysis found that common viral pathogens appeared to be linked with several of the most significant clusters.

The PCR had 60 Vbeta and 13 Jbeta primers. TCRdb keeps only in-frame clones here, not all; method: immunoSEQ multiplex PCR. This sample has over 150,000 clones, with about 76% found just once. Germline V lookup: CDR1 MNHEY, CDR2 SMNVEV (reference sequence). This CDR3 contains 15 residues. V lost 4 bases, J lost 2 bases, and 15 bases lay in between. The sequence derives from a middle-aged woman in good health and CMV-seropositive. Sequencing used PBMCs. This chain uses TRBV27 with TRBJ2-7; D might be TRBD1 (8 bases). The CDR3 loop is CASSSGQGGPYEQYF. Here the CDR3 DNA reads TGTGCCAGCAGTTCTGGACAGGGAGGGCCCTACGAGCAGTACTTC.